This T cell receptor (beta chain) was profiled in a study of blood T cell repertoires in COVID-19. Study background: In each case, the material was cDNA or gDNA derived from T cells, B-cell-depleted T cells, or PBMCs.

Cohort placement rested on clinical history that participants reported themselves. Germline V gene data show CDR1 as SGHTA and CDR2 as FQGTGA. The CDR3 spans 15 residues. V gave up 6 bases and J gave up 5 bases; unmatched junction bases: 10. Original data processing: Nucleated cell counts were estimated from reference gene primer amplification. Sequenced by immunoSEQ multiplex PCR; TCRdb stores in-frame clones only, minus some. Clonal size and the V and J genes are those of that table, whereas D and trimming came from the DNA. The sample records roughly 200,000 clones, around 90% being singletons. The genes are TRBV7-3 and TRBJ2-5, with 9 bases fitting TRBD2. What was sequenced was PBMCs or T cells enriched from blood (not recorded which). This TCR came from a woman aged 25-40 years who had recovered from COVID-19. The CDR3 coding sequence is TGTGCCAGCAGTTTAGGGGGACTAGCATCCGAGACCCAGTACTTC. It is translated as CASSLGGLASETQYF.